The clone carrying this T cell receptor beta chain turned up a few times. With 4 bases removed from V and 6 bases from J, the gap between germline ends came to 19 bases. CDR3 length equals 17 residues. Germline V gene data show CDR1 as LNHDA and CDR2 as SQIVND (reference sequence). These data are taken from a study of PD-L1 blockade in urothelial cancer. Study-level background: Atezolizumab 1,200 mg was given intravenously every 3 weeks, starting 2014. Men with urothelial cancer arising in the bladder made up most of the roughly 30 patients. Analyzed time points were 3 weeks (second dose) and 6 weeks after therapy began.

Generated by immunoSEQ multiplex PCR, the TCRdb table keeps only in-frame clones and is missing some. The data show 32,000 or so clones, nearly 85% seen once. Time point given: pretreatment peripheral blood. Each patient's cancer was a locally advanced or metastatic urothelial carcinoma. The source is a man aged 55 to 70 with urothelial cancer. Sample: PBMCs, taken around atezolizumab (anti-PD-L1) treatment. The chain employs TRBV19 and TRBJ1-6, with D possibly TRBD1 on 6 matching bases. Written as DNA, the CDR3 is TGTGCCAGTAGTAGCCCGGGGGGCGCAACGGCTAATTCACCCCTCCACTTT. It specifies CASSSPGGATANSPLHF.